The clone carrying this T cell receptor beta chain was seen just once. As judged by recently defined diagnostic criteria, patients with Susac syndrome had definite or probable disease. While CD8+ and CD4+ T cells were isolated negatively, TEMRA cells were enriched by FACS. This sample was taken from a study of CD8 T cells in Susac syndrome. About the research overall: Treatment at blood withdrawal was none, corticosteroids, or intravenous immunoglobulin alone in Susac syndrome patients.

After extraction with the RNeasy kit, roughly 0.5 to 1 ug of the RNA was reverse transcribed using random hexamers. By means of immunoSEQ multiplex PCR, TCR beta CDR3 spanning 54 Vbeta and 13 Jbeta underwent amplification. TCRdb re-analysed the immunoSEQ multiplex PCR reads in MiXCR, keeping a single row per CDR3 protein. The sample has around 200,000 distinct CDR3 sequences, approximately 96% seen once. CDR3 length equals 14 residues. Germline CDR1 reads DFQATT; CDR2 reads SNEGSKA (reference sequence). V lost 5 bases and J lost 2; bases outside the gene matches: 5. The gene calls are TRBV20-1 and TRBJ2-3; TRBD2 aligns across 9 bases. Sequences were obtained from CD4+ T cells from PBMCs. This TCR was sampled from a human donor with Susac syndrome. The CDR3 spells CSAPSGDITDTQYF. As DNA, the CDR3 is TGCAGTGCTCCTAGCGGGGACATCACAGATACGCAGTATTTT.